This TCR beta chain was profiled in a study of monozygotic twins with inflammatory bowel disease. TCRdb reprocessed the 5' RACE reads, with one entry per CDR3 protein and no DNA. This sample contains approximately 120,000 distinct CDR3 sequences. The CDR3 sequence is 16 residues long. CDR1 KGHSH and CDR2 LQKENI come from the germline V gene. The origin of this receptor is a human donor with ulcerative colitis or Crohn's disease, or a healthy co-twin of an affected twin (not recorded which). The gene calls are TRBV18 and TRBJ2-2; TCRdb picks TRBD1, but there is no DNA to check that call. Sequenced: blood. The CDR3 loop reads CASSQNGQGATGELFF.